This passage covers 29 T cell receptor beta chains from one sample sequenced in a study of shared clonotypes between healthy human individuals. Data came from immunoSEQ multiplex PCR; TCRdb stores just in-frame clones and leaves some out. The sample lists 400,000 to 600,000 clones, roughly 95% occurring once. What was sequenced was naive CD4+ T cells sorted from blood. As to subset: CD45RA+ positively selected. All receptors derive from a woman in her 30s in good health.

This sequence joins TRBV7-9 and TRBJ2-7; TRBD2 matches 9 bases. Unmatched junction bases numbered 8, after V lost 5 bases and J lost 3 bases. Per germline, CDR1 SEHNR and CDR2 FQNEAQ (reference sequence). The CDR3 extends over 15 amino acids. This CDR3 reads CASSHGFSGSYEQYF. Here the CDR3 DNA reads TGTGCCAGCAGCCACGGCTTTAGCGGGAGCTACGAGCAGTACTTC. Filled out from reference TRBV7-9 and TRBJ2-7, the complete variable domain reads DTGVSQNPRHKITKRGQNVTFRCDPISEHNRLYWYRQTLGQGPEFLTYFQNEAQLEKSRLLSDRFSAERPKGSFSTLEIQRTEQGDSAMYLCASSHGFSGSYEQYFGPGTRLTVT.

The chain combines TRBV6-5 with TRBJ2-7; D perhaps matches TRBD1 (6 bases). Trimming cost V 6 bases and J 1 base, with 16 bases left between them. Germline V lookup: CDR1 MNHEY, CDR2 SVGAGI. This CDR3 has 15 amino acids. The CDR3 here is CASSGADSLSYEQYF. CDR3 sequence (DNA): TGTGCCAGCAGCGGGGCGGACAGCCTATCCTACGAGCAGTACTTC.

The chain recombines TRBV4-1 with TRBJ2-1; D may be TRBD2 (6 bases). Germline values: CDR1 MGHRA, CDR2 YSYEKL. V was shortened by 2 bases and J by 6 bases, with 14 bases between the two germline ends. This CDR3 comprises 15 residues. The CDR3: CASSQSWLATNEQFF. The CDR3, as DNA: TGCGCCAGCAGCCAATCATGGCTAGCGACCAATGAGCAGTTCTTC.

This clone appeared a single time. V is TRBV19 and J is TRBJ1-5; D not certain. Germline V gene lookup returns CDR1 LNHDA and CDR2 SQIVND (reference sequence). This CDR3 contains 16 residues. V dropped 2 bases and J dropped 0 bases, with 11 bases sitting between them. Here the CDR3 DNA reads TGTGCCAGTAGTATAACGACACAAGGTAGCAATCAGCCCCAGCATTTT. Translating gives CASSITTQGSNQPQHF. Filled out from reference TRBV19 and TRBJ1-5, the complete variable domain reads DGGITQSPKYLFRKEGQNVTLSCEQNLNHDAMYWYRQDPGQGLRLIYYSQIVNDFQKGDIAEGYSVSREKKESFPLTVTSAQKNPTAFYLCASSITTQGSNQPQHFGDGTRLSIL.

The chain links TRBV2 to TRBJ1-1; 9 bases are shared with TRBD1. After removal of 7 bases from V and 5 bases from J, the junction contained 11 bases not matched to a gene. CDR3 size: 15 residues. CDR1 SNHLY and CDR2 FYNNEI come from the germline V gene. CDR3: CASTNIDRGRTEAFF. The CDR3 DNA reads as TGTGCCAGCACAAACATAGACAGGGGGAGGACTGAAGCTTTCTTT.

This clone appeared a single time. V and J are TRBV7-9 and TRBJ2-2, with 7 bases that match TRBD1. V was clipped by 4 bases and J by 3 bases; unmatched bases: 5. This CDR3 has 15 residues. Germline CDR1 and CDR2: SEHNR and FQNEAQ (reference sequence). The CDR3 DNA reads as TGTGCCAGCAGCTGGCGGACAGGTGACACCGGGGAGCTGTTTTTT. Its protein is CASSWRTGDTGELFF.

The chain employs TRBV5-1 and TRBJ2-7; D is possibly TRBD1 (6 bases). The V end was cut by 3 bases, the J end by 9 bases, with 10 bases between. Per the germline V gene, CDR1 is SGHRS and CDR2 is YFSETQ. This CDR3 has 11 amino acids. Here the CDR3 reads CASSSGVAQYF. Here the CDR3 DNA reads TGCGCCAGCAGCTCAGGGGTCGCGCAGTACTTC.

The V gene is TRBV4-2, the J gene TRBJ1-3, with D unresolved. Germline V lookup: CDR1 LGHNA, CDR2 YNFKEQ. V lost 3 bases to trimming and J lost 0 bases, with 18 bases between them. This CDR3 spans 18 amino acids. CDR3 amino acids: CASSQDTTKGYSGNTIYF. The DNA of the CDR3 is TGTGCCAGCAGCCAGGATACGACTAAAGGGTACTCTGGAAACACCATATATTTT.

Details on this clone: Other DNA sequences within the sample encode an identical CDR3. This chain uses TRBV5-5 with TRBJ1-5; D unresolved. V lost 0 bases to trimming and J lost 0 bases, with 1 base between them. The CDR3 consists of 13 residues. Germline V CDR1 and CDR2: SGHKS, YYEKEE (reference sequence). The CDR3 region is CASSLGSNQPQHF. In nucleotides, the CDR3 is TGTGCCAGCAGCTTGGGTAGCAATCAGCCCCAGCATTTT.

This clone was detected a few times. The rearrangement uses TRBV28 and TRBJ2-7; tentative D call: TRBD2 (5 bases). V gave up 7 bases and J gave up 7 bases, with 20 bases separating them. The germline CDR1 and CDR2 sequences are MDHEN and SYDVKM. CDR3 length equals 14 residues. For the CDR3, the DNA is TGTGCCAGCACCCCTCTATGGCTAGCTAAAGAGCAGTACTTC. Translating it yields CASTPLWLAKEQYF. The variable domain in full, with the rest retrieved from reference TRBV28 and TRBJ2-7, is DVKVTQSSRYLVKRTGEKVFLECVQDMDHENMFWYRQDPGLGLRLIYFSYDVKMKEKGDIPEGYSVSREKKERFSLILESASTNQTSMYLCASTPLWLAKEQYFGPGTRLTVT.

The chain has TRBV25-1 and TRBJ2-2; 9 nucleotides line up with TRBD1. The V and J ends lost 5 bases and 3 bases, in that order; junction bases with no gene match: 13. Looked up from germline, CDR1 is MGHDK and CDR2 is SYGVNS. The CDR3 is made up of 18 amino acids. The CDR3 is CASSQPIGQGRDTGELFF. The DNA for the CDR3 is TGTGCCAGCAGTCAACCGATAGGACAGGGGAGGGACACCGGGGAGCTGTTTTTT.

The J gene is TRBJ2-7, the V gene TRBV11-2; TRBD1 might be the D (6 bases). Germline CDR1 is SGHAT and CDR2 is FQNNGV. V shed 3 bases and J shed 3 bases, with 21 bases lying between them. The CDR3 runs to 17 residues. The CDR3 sequence is CASSFAGTLGPYYEQYF. CDR3 nucleotides: TGTGCCAGCAGCTTCGCCGGGACATTGGGGCCATACTACGAGCAGTACTTC.

This clone showed up just once. This sequence joins TRBV4-1 and TRBJ2-5; D call uncertain. The CDR3 totals 13 residues. V was cut by 1 base and J by 1 base, with 4 bases left in between. Germline lookup yields CDR1 MGHRA and CDR2 YSYEKL. CDR3 amino acids: CASSQVSQETQYF. CDR3 in DNA: TGCGCCAGCAGCCAAGTCAGCCAAGAGACCCAGTACTTC.

The J gene is TRBJ2-7, the V gene TRBV10-1; the D gene is possibly TRBD2 (6 bases). This CDR3 comprises 12 residues. From germline, CDR1 is WNHNN and CDR2 SYGVQD (reference sequence). V lost 8 bases and J lost 2, with 10 bases in between. The chain's CDR3 is CASAASAYEQYF. DNA for the CDR3: TGCGCCAGCGCGGCTAGCGCCTACGAGCAGTACTTC.

V and J are TRBV5-4 and TRBJ2-1; D possibly corresponds to TRBD2 (6 bases). CDR3 length: 15 amino acids. V lost 3 bases to trimming and J lost 2 bases, with 12 bases between them. Looked up from germline, CDR1 is SGHNT and CDR2 is YYREEE (reference sequence). As DNA, the CDR3 is TGTGCCAGCAGCTCCGGGGGAGAACCCTACAATGAGCAGTTCTTC. The encoded protein is CASSSGGEPYNEQFF. Full variable domain (remainder filled in from reference TRBV5-4 and TRBJ2-1): ETGVTQSPTHLIKTRGQQVTLRCSSQSGHNTVSWYQQALGQGPQFIFQYYREEENGRGNFPPRFSGLQFPNYSSELNVNALELDDSALYLCASSSGGEPYNEQFFGPGTRLTVL.

The chain joins TRBV16 to TRBJ1-2; unclear D gene. Germline CDR1 is KGHSY and CDR2 is FQNENV. This CDR3 region has 13 residues. V was shortened by 4 bases and J by 4 bases, with 10 bases between the two germline ends. The CDR3 nucleotides are TGTGCCAGCAGCCTTGACATCGTCTATGGCTACACCTTC. It codes for CASSLDIVYGYTF.

The V call is TRBV28, the J call TRBJ2-1; tentative D call: TRBD2 (6 bases). The V end lost 6 bases, the J end lost 5 bases, and 14 bases lay between the germline ends. The germline gives CDR1 MDHEN, CDR2 SYDVKM. The CDR3 spans 14 residues. The CDR3 region is CASRSGWAHNEQFF. The CDR3 DNA reads TGTGCCAGCAGAAGCGGGTGGGCACACAATGAGCAGTTCTTC.

The rearrangement links TRBV9 to TRBJ2-1; tentative D call: TRBD1 (5 bases). CDR3 length equals 15 residues. Trimming took off 9 bases at V and 2 bases at J, with 18 bases between the two ends. Germline V gives CDR1 SGDLS, CDR2 YYNGEE. Written as DNA, the CDR3 is TGTGCCATCAAAACCATCAGGGTAACCTACAATGAGCAGTTCTTC. It yields the protein CAIKTIRVTYNEQFF.

V and J are TRBV7-3 and TRBJ2-1, with D unclear. Germline V gene lookup returns CDR1 SGHTA and CDR2 FQGTGA. The CDR3 is 14 amino acids. Between the trimmed V and J ends, which lost 0 bases and 5 bases, there was a span of 8 bases. The DNA of the CDR3 is TGTGCCAGCAGCTTAACCGAGACCCACAATGAGCAGTTCTTC. Translation gives CASSLTETHNEQFF.

The J gene is TRBJ1-5, the V gene TRBV5-8, with D maybe TRBD1 (6 bases). Germline values: CDR1 SGHTS, CDR2 YDEGEE. The V end lost 0 bases, the J end lost 6 bases, and 13 bases lay between the germline ends. CDR3 length: 15 residues. CDR3 sequence: CASSLAQGHLQPQHF. The CDR3 nucleotides read TGTGCCAGCAGCTTGGCACAGGGTCATCTTCAGCCCCAGCATTTT.

This chain uses TRBV2 with TRBJ2-5; 12 bases are a match to TRBD2. J lost 7 bases, V lost 6 bases, and 15 bases had no gene match. The CDR3 is made up of 17 amino acids. Germline CDR1 and CDR2: SNHLY and FYNNEI. Written as DNA, the CDR3 is TGTGCCAGCAGAGAGGCGACTAGCGGGAGCAGGGGGGGGACCCAGTACTTC. Amino acids: CASREATSGSRGGTQYF.

The rearrangement uses TRBV9 and TRBJ2-5; 8 bases agree with TRBD1. The CDR3 loop spans 16 amino acids. V shed 0 bases and J 2 bases; nucleotides not matched to a gene: 6. The V gene's germline CDR1 is SGDLS and CDR2 YYNGEE. The CDR3 nucleotides are TGTGCCAGCAGCGTAGGAGACAGGGGAACACAAGAGACCCAGTACTTC. It codes for CASSVGDRGTQETQYF.

This chain links TRBV28 with TRBJ2-5, with 16 bases matching TRBD2. The CDR3 runs to 21 residues. V was pared by 4 bases and J by 5 bases, with 19 bases of the junction left unmatched. Germline V lookup: CDR1 MDHEN, CDR2 SYDVKM. CDR3 nucleotide sequence: TGTGCCAGCAGTTATTTGATCACCGGGACTAGCGGGAGGGCGCGTTCGGAGACCCAGTACTTC. Translation: CASSYLITGTSGRARSETQYF. Variable domain in full (rest from reference TRBV28 and TRBJ2-5): DVKVTQSSRYLVKRTGEKVFLECVQDMDHENMFWYRQDPGLGLRLIYFSYDVKMKEKGDIPEGYSVSREKKERFSLILESASTNQTSMYLCASSYLITGTSGRARSETQYFGPGTRLLVL.

The chain joins TRBV5-4 to TRBJ1-1, with 8 bases that match TRBD1. The CDR3 covers 14 residues. V lost 2 bases, J lost 4 bases, and 4 bases stayed unmatched. Germline V gives CDR1 SGHNT, CDR2 YYREEE (reference sequence). CDR3 nucleotide sequence: TGTGCCAGCAGCTTATTCACAGGGGGCACTGAAGCTTTCTTT. Translating gives CASSLFTGGTEAFF.

The chain joins TRBV7-8 to TRBJ2-7; D gene ambiguous. This CDR3 comprises 15 residues. The germline V gene encodes CDR1 SGHVS and CDR2 FQNEAQ. The V gene lost 8 bases and the J gene lost 0 bases, with 17 bases spanning the gap. CDR3 sequence: CASQPTYRASYEQYF. The CDR3, as DNA: TGTGCCAGCCAACCGACCTATAGGGCCTCCTACGAGCAGTACTTC.

The chain recombines TRBV30 with TRBJ1-2; TRBD1 matches 8 bases. Germline V gives CDR1 GTSNPN, CDR2 SVGIG (reference sequence). The CDR3 length is 12 residues. V lost 8 bases to trimming and J lost 5 bases; unmatched junction nucleotides: 7. Here the CDR3 DNA reads TGTGCCGGCACGGGACAGGATTATGGCTACACCTTC. Protein: CAGTGQDYGYTF.

This rearrangement joins TRBV5-1 to TRBJ2-1; 7 bases are shared with TRBD2. The ends lost 2 bases at V and 2 bases at J; junction bases unmatched: 7. The CDR3 is 16 residues long. The germline V gene encodes CDR1 SGHRS and CDR2 YFSETQ. The CDR3 sequence is CASSFSSGLTYNEQFF. The CDR3, as DNA: TGCGCCAGCAGCTTCTCTAGCGGACTTACCTACAATGAGCAGTTCTTC.

The V and J genes are TRBV29-1 and TRBJ2-3; D is unclear. V shed 5 bases and J shed 0 bases, with 12 bases lying between them. This CDR3 region has 14 residues. Germline values: CDR1 SQVTM, CDR2 ANQGSEA. The CDR3 loop is CSVCLRHSTDTQYF. As DNA, the CDR3 is TGCAGCGTTTGTCTGAGACATAGCACAGATACGCAGTATTTT.

The V and J genes are TRBV28 and TRBJ1-4; tentative D call: TRBD1 (6 bases). The CDR3 runs to 15 residues. Germline assignment: CDR1 MDHEN and CDR2 SYDVKM. V was shortened by 5 bases and J by 8 bases, with 18 bases between the two germline ends. Here the CDR3 reads CASSPHGGAGEKLFF. The CDR3 region has the DNA TGTGCCAGCAGTCCTCATGGGGGCGCGGGGGAAAAACTGTTTTTT.